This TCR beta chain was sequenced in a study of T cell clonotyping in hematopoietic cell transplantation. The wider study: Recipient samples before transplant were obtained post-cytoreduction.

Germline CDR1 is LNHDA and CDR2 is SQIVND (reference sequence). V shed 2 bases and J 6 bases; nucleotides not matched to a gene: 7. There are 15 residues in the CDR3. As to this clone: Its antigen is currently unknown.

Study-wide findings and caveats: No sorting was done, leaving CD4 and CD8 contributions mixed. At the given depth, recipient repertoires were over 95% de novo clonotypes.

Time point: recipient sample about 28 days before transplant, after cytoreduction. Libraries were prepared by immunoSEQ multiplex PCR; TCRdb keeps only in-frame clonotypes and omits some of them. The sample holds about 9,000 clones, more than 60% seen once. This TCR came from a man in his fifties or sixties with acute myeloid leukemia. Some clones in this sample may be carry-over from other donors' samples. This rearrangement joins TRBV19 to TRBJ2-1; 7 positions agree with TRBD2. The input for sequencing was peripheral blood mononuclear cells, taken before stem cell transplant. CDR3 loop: CASSIMREGVNEQFF. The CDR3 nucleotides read TGTGCCAGTAGTATAATGAGGGAGGGCGTCAATGAGCAGTTCTTC. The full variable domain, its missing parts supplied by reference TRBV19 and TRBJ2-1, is DGGITQSPKYLFRKEGQNVTLSCEQNLNHDAMYWYRQDPGQGLRLIYYSQIVNDFQKGDIAEGYSVSREKKESFPLTVTSAQKNPTAFYLCASSIMREGVNEQFFGPGTRLTVL.